One T cell receptor (beta chain) is described in this entry. These data are taken from a study of PD-1 blockade in mismatch repair-deficient tumors. Clones were read by immunoSEQ multiplex PCR, and TCRdb kept only the in-frame ones, dropping some. The table includes roughly 50,000 clones, 81% detected once. The CDR3 sequence is 15 residues long. The V segment lost 3 bases and the J segment 5 bases; nucleotides outside the gene matches: 7. The germline gives CDR1 LNHNV, CDR2 YYDKDF (reference sequence). The rearrangement joins TRBV15 to TRBJ1-2; 9 nucleotides agree with TRBD1. The sample in question was peripheral blood, obtained roughly 20 weeks after starting pembrolizumab. The sequence derives from an adult with mismatch repair-deficient cancer. The CDR3 sequence is CATSRGQGRVYGYTF. CDR3 DNA: TGTGCCACCAGCAGGGGACAGGGAAGAGTGTATGGCTACACCTTC.